This record looks at one TCR beta chain sequence and its context. The data belong to a study of shared clonotypes between healthy human individuals. The CDR3 loop spans 15 amino acids. Trimming cost V 5 bases and J 3 bases, with 14 bases left between them. Looked up from germline, CDR1 is MDHEN and CDR2 is SYDVKM. CD4+ cells were split into CD45RA+ naive and CD45RA-negative memory subsets. Produced via immunoSEQ multiplex PCR; TCRdb's table is partial and in-frame only. This sample yields under 2.5 million clones, of which about nine tenths are seen a single time; roughly 0.34% belongs to the top ten.

The specimen sequenced was naive CD4+ T cells from PBMCs. Subset meaning: CD45RA+ positively selected. The TCR sequence derives from a man aged 18-30 years in good health. Some clones in this sample may be carry-over from other donors' samples. V gene TRBV28 combines with J gene TRBJ1-5, with a weak D call TRBD1 (5 bases). CDR3 coding DNA: TGTGCCAGCAGTCCCTGGAGGGGCCCCAATCAGCCCCAGCATTTT. Translated, it gives CASSPWRGPNQPQHF. Variable domain in full (rest from reference TRBV28 and TRBJ1-5): DVKVTQSSRYLVKRTGEKVFLECVQDMDHENMFWYRQDPGLGLRLIYFSYDVKMKEKGDIPEGYSVSREKKERFSLILESASTNQTSMYLCASSPWRGPNQPQHFGDGTRLSIL.